Listed below are T cell receptor beta chains from one sample, sequenced in a study of T-cell reconstitution after alpha-beta-depleted transplantation in children. TCRdb itself ran the PCR reads through MiXCR, one entry per CDR3 protein. There are about 300,000 distinct CDR3 sequences in the sample; around 7.1% occur only once, and 8.5% to 9.5% lies in the top ten. The source material was peripheral blood, sampled 360 days after TCRalphabeta/CD19-depleted stem cell transplant. The receptors derive from a female patient aged 2 to 10 who had a stem cell transplant for Fanconi anemia, so the T cells may come from the graft donor. CDR3s include the opening cysteine and the closing phenylalanine or tryptophan. D genes are given only for firm matches.

d_call: TRBD1; v_call: TRBV3-1; cdr3_length: 17; cdr3_aa: CASSQVGFGQGIYEQYF
d_call: TRBD2; v_call: TRBV29-1; cdr3_length: 17; cdr3_aa: CSGSPTLSGGSTDTQYF
d_call: TRBD2; v_call: TRBV5-1; cdr3_length: 16; cdr3_aa: CASSSPTSGKGDTQYF
d_call: NA; v_call: TRBV20-1; cdr3_length: 15; cdr3_aa: CSATTASTTNEKLFF
d_call: TRBD1; v_call: TRBV6-6; cdr3_length: 13; cdr3_aa: CASSGRGQETQYF
d_call: TRBD1; v_call: TRBV2; cdr3_length: 14; cdr3_aa: CASLGTGQPGELFF
d_call: TRBD1; v_call: TRBV7-9; cdr3_length: 16; cdr3_aa: CASSFRTGGNTGELFF
d_call: NA; v_call: TRBV30; cdr3_length: 18; cdr3_aa: CAWSVDDGWGHGFNEQFF
d_call: NA; v_call: TRBV7-2; cdr3_length: 14; cdr3_aa: CASSLGTLPGEQYF
d_call: NA; v_call: TRBV10-3; cdr3_length: 14; cdr3_aa: CAISEPTQGAGYTF
d_call: TRBD1; v_call: TRBV5-1; cdr3_length: 13; cdr3_aa: CASSSGQGGEAFF
d_call: NA; v_call: TRBV4-3; cdr3_length: 14; cdr3_aa: CASSQDLSYRVYTF
d_call: NA; v_call: TRBV2; cdr3_length: 14; cdr3_aa: CASSEAVRGVELFF
d_call: NA; v_call: TRBV4-2; cdr3_length: 14; cdr3_aa: CASSGGSENTEAFF
d_call: TRBD2; v_call: TRBV6-2/TRBV6-3; cdr3_length: 16; cdr3_aa: CASSYPAGGLEETQYF
d_call: NA; v_call: TRBV28; cdr3_length: 13; cdr3_aa: CASGRTSTDTQYF
d_call: NA; v_call: TRBV30; cdr3_length: 12; cdr3_aa: CAWIRGANVLTF
d_call: NA; v_call: TRBV7-8; cdr3_length: 12; cdr3_aa: CASSTRPDTQYF
d_call: TRBD1; v_call: TRBV7-6; cdr3_length: 16; cdr3_aa: CASSLGTGGTGTEAFF
d_call: NA; v_call: TRBV6-5; cdr3_length: 15; cdr3_aa: CASSYGQGRSYEQYF
d_call: TRBD2; v_call: TRBV6-2/TRBV6-3; cdr3_length: 14; cdr3_aa: CASSYRASGNEQFF
d_call: NA; v_call: TRBV12-3/TRBV12-4; cdr3_length: 13; cdr3_aa: CASKRVEASPLHF
d_call: TRBD2; v_call: TRBV7-8; cdr3_length: 16; cdr3_aa: CASSYWTSGRADTQYF
d_call: TRBD1; v_call: TRBV7-3; cdr3_length: 13; cdr3_aa: CASSQGAGTEAFF
d_call: NA; v_call: TRBV20-1; cdr3_length: 11; cdr3_aa: CSATSTDTQYF
d_call: TRBD2; v_call: TRBV20-1; cdr3_length: 15; cdr3_aa: CSARYSGGHGDTQYF
d_call: TRBD1; v_call: TRBV5-1; cdr3_length: 16; cdr3_aa: CASSPRTGVGNSPLHF
d_call: NA; v_call: TRBV6-1; cdr3_length: 17; cdr3_aa: CASSTHRQQGGSGELFF
d_call: TRBD2; v_call: TRBV12-3/TRBV12-4; cdr3_length: 15; cdr3_aa: CASSLASGFYNEQFF
d_call: NA; v_call: TRBV28; cdr3_length: 12; cdr3_aa: CASSLFANIQYF
d_call: TRBD1; v_call: TRBV6-6; cdr3_length: 11; cdr3_aa: CASSEGAGYTF
d_call: NA; v_call: TRBV29-1; cdr3_length: 11; cdr3_aa: CSVEGGSEQYF
d_call: NA; v_call: TRBV9; cdr3_length: 14; cdr3_aa: CASSVDASTDTQYF
d_call: TRBD1; v_call: TRBV20-1; cdr3_length: 16; cdr3_aa: CSARFGEGARTDTQYF
d_call: NA; v_call: TRBV5-1; cdr3_length: 15; cdr3_aa: CASSLGPGSLDTQYF